The 23 T cell receptor beta chains below were found in one sample sequenced in a study of T cell clones after liver transplantation. Measured with immunoSEQ multiplex PCR; TCRdb has only the in-frame clones, and not every one. The data contain roughly 100,000 clones, about 86% of them seen just once; the ten biggest clones take up roughly 2.8%. Sequences were derived from CD4+ T cells from blood, sampled approximately 50 months after liver transplant. The receptors here all came from a human patient who received a liver transplant. Some T cells may arise from the graft donor.

The rearrangement joins TRBV6-5 to TRBJ2-7, with D possibly matching TRBD1 (7 bases). The CDR3 consists of 14 residues. Germline values: CDR1 MNHEY, CDR2 SVGAGI. Trimming pared 5 bases from V and 6 bases from J, leaving 17 bases between. The CDR3 loop is CASSPDRAAGEQYF. CDR3 coding DNA: TGTGCCAGCAGTCCCGACAGGGCAGCGGGCGAGCAGTACTTC.

This clone was seen a single time. The rearrangement links TRBV7-3 to TRBJ2-1; D call uncertain. This CDR3 has 13 residues. Germline CDR1 SGHTA, CDR2 FQGTGA. Trimming removed 5 bases at V and 8 bases at J, with 13 bases between. The CDR3 loop reads CASSPSPADEQFF. CDR3 coding DNA: TGTGCCAGCAGCCCATCTCCAGCAGATGAGCAGTTCTTC.

The genes are TRBV2 and TRBJ1-5; D gene ambiguous. The V gene lost 6 bases and the J gene lost 4 bases, with 10 bases spanning the gap. Germline V gene sequence: CDR1 SNHLY, CDR2 FYNNEI. The CDR3 totals 13 residues. DNA of the CDR3: TGTGCCAGCAGACAGTCTCAGAATCAGCCCCAGCATTTT. Amino acid sequence: CASRQSQNQPQHF.

This rearrangement joins TRBV7-9 to TRBJ2-3; D unclear. CDR1 and CDR2 (germline): SEHNR, FQNEAQ (reference sequence). V lost 7 bases and J 0 bases, leaving 11 bases between the germline ends. The CDR3 is 14 amino acids. The CDR3: CASKVSRSTDTQYF. The CDR3 DNA sequence: TGTGCCAGCAAAGTCTCCAGGAGCACAGATACGCAGTATTTT.

This clone was seen just once. The chain combines TRBV10-3 with TRBJ1-4; D is ambiguous. This CDR3 has 13 amino acids. The V gene's germline CDR1 is ENHRY and CDR2 SYGVKD. Trimming cost V 5 bases and J 7 bases, with 11 bases left between them. CDR3 sequence reads: CAISTGVAEKLFF. CDR3 DNA sequence: TGTGCCATCAGTACCGGGGTCGCTGAAAAACTGTTTTTT.

The rearrangement joins TRBV11-2 to TRBJ1-2, with D perhaps TRBD1 (6 bases). This CDR3 comprises 15 residues. V was pared by 5 bases and J by 2 bases, with 15 bases between. Germline CDR1 is SGHAT and CDR2 is FQNNGV. The CDR3 reads CASSPPEGHNYGYTF. The CDR3 coding sequence is TGTGCCAGCAGCCCCCCTGAGGGACACAACTATGGCTACACCTTC.

The rearrangement joins TRBV9 to TRBJ1-4; D is undetermined. V was shortened by 3 bases and J by 4 bases, with 13 bases between the two germline ends. This CDR3 spans 15 amino acids. Per germline, CDR1 SGDLS and CDR2 YYNGEE. This CDR3 reads CASSAHLELNEKLFF. The CDR3 DNA follows: TGTGCCAGCAGCGCCCACCTAGAACTTAATGAAAAACTGTTTTTT. Filled out from reference TRBV9 and TRBJ1-4, the complete variable domain reads DSGVTQTPKHLITATGQRVTLRCSPRSGDLSVYWYQQSLDQGLQFLIQYYNGEERAKGNILERFSAQQFPDLHSELNLSSLELGDSALYFCASSAHLELNEKLFFGSGTQLSVL.

The chain carries TRBV2 and TRBJ1-2, with D unclear. This CDR3 has 15 residues. The ends were cut back, 7 bases at V and 2 bases at J, with 17 bases in the middle. Per germline, CDR1 SNHLY and CDR2 FYNNEI. This CDR3 reads CASTPDGVTNYGYTF. The DNA of the CDR3 is TGTGCCAGCACTCCGGATGGAGTAACAAACTATGGCTACACCTTC.

The chain is built from TRBV14 and TRBJ2-7; 11 bases match TRBD2. J was trimmed by 6 bases and V by 4 bases; bases with no gene match: 5. Germline-derived CDR1 and CDR2 are SGHDN and FVKESK. The CDR3 is 14 amino acids. The chain's CDR3 is CASSPTSGVGEQYF. CDR3 nucleotide sequence: TGTGCCAGCAGCCCGACTAGCGGGGTAGGCGAGCAGTACTTC.

The rearrangement joins TRBV6-5 to TRBJ2-5, with 7 bases fitting TRBD1. With V trimmed by 2 bases and J by 4 bases, 4 bases remained unmatched. The CDR3 has 14 amino acids. The germline CDR1 and CDR2 sequences are MNHEY and SVGAGI. The CDR3 loop is CASSYPDRIETQYF. The CDR3, as DNA: TGTGCCAGCAGTTACCCGGACAGGATAGAGACCCAGTACTTC.

V gene TRBV30 combines with J gene TRBJ1-2; D is perhaps TRBD1 (6 bases). The CDR3 covers 13 residues. Deletions cut 4 bases from V and 1 base from J, with 10 bases between. In germline, CDR1 is GTSNPN, CDR2 SVGIG (reference sequence). This chain's CDR3 is CAWNGQFNYGYTF. Here the CDR3 DNA reads TGTGCCTGGAACGGACAGTTTAACTATGGCTACACCTTC.

V usage is TRBV6-1 and J usage is TRBJ2-7; perhaps TRBD2 as D (6 bases). This CDR3 region has 14 residues. The germline V gene encodes CDR1 MNHNS and CDR2 SASEGT. V was cut by 4 bases and J by 2 bases, with 12 bases left in between. As DNA, the CDR3 is TGTGCCAGCAGTGCGGACGGGGGTCCCTACGAGCAGTACTTC. Translation gives CASSADGGPYEQYF.

This chain joins TRBV29-1 and TRBJ2-1, with D tentatively TRBD1 (5 bases). V was shortened by 3 bases and J by 6 bases, with 9 bases between the two germline ends. This CDR3 is built from 12 residues. CDR1 and CDR2 from the germline V gene are SQVTM and ANQGSEA. CDR3 coding DNA: TGCAGCGTTGAGTTAGGGGCCAATGAGCAGTTCTTC. It encodes CSVELGANEQFF.

V and J are TRBV7-2 and TRBJ1-3; 9 nucleotides align to TRBD1. Trimming took 5 bases from V and 4 from J; bases not matched to a gene: 3. This CDR3 is built from 14 residues. CDR1 is SGHTA and CDR2 is FQGNSA in the germline V gene. CDR3 bases: TGTGCCAGCAGCCCCGGGACAGGGGGAAACACCATATATTTT. Translation: CASSPGTGGNTIYF.

On this clone itself: Other DNA sequences in this specimen translate into the identical CDR3. This chain uses TRBV18 with TRBJ2-5; the D gene is possibly TRBD2 (5 bases). Germline CDR1 KGHSH, CDR2 LQKENI. V was clipped by 5 bases and J by 5 bases, with 6 bases between them. CDR3 length equals 11 residues. Written as DNA, the CDR3 is TGTGCCAGCTCATCGGGGGAGACCCAGTACTTC. It encodes CASSSGETQYF.

The rearrangement links TRBV6-5 to TRBJ1-1; D not certain. This CDR3 spans 15 amino acids. V lost 5 bases to trimming and J lost 0 bases, with 13 bases between them. Germline assignment: CDR1 MNHEY and CDR2 SVGAGI. DNA of the CDR3: TGTGCCAGCAGTCCCCTCGGATACATGAACACTGAAGCTTTCTTT. As protein: CASSPLGYMNTEAFF.

The V and J genes are TRBV18 and TRBJ2-4; 8 bases agree with TRBD1. Germline CDR1 is KGHSH and CDR2 is LQKENI. V lost 3 bases and J lost 8; bases outside the gene matches: 12. The CDR3 runs to 16 residues. The CDR3 nucleotides read TGTGCCAGCTCACCCCTCCAGGGGGACAGGATATACATTCAGTACTTC. This gives the protein CASSPLQGDRIYIQYF.

The J gene is TRBJ1-2, the V gene TRBV6-1, with D possibly TRBD1 on 5 matching bases. Trimming removed 3 bases from V and 4 bases from J, with 12 bases in between. The germline gives CDR1 MNHNS, CDR2 SASEGT. This CDR3 contains 14 residues. CDR3 nucleotides: TGTGCCAGCAGTGAGGGTGGGGGGGTCTATGGCTACACCTTC. This gives the protein CASSEGGGVYGYTF.

The genes are TRBV7-2 and TRBJ2-2; TRBD1 might be the D (6 bases). The germline V gene encodes CDR1 SGHTA and CDR2 FQGNSA. Trimming took 4 bases from V and 4 from J, leaving 13 bases between them. The CDR3 sequence is 15 residues long. In DNA form, the CDR3 reads TGTGCCAGCAGCTCCCATAGGGGGAGCACCGGGGAGCTGTTTTTT. Translation: CASSSHRGSTGELFF. The full variable domain, in which reference TRBV7-2 and TRBJ2-2 provide the parts outside the CDR3, is GAGVSQSPSNKVTEKGKDVELRCDPISGHTALYWYRQSLGQGLEFLIYFQGNSAPDKSGLPSDRFSAERTGGSVSTLTIQRTQQEDSAVYLCASSSHRGSTGELFFGEGSRLTVL.

J is TRBJ2-3 and V is TRBV27; a weak D match, TRBD2 (7 bases). Germline V CDR1 and CDR2: MNHEY, SMNVEV (reference sequence). The CDR3 loop spans 15 amino acids. V was cut by 3 bases and J by 1 base, with 11 bases left in between. The CDR3 nucleotides are TGTGCCAGCAGTTTTGGGGGGGGCGGCACAGATACGCAGTATTTT. This gives the protein CASSFGGGGTDTQYF.

The V gene is TRBV9, the J gene TRBJ1-5, with 7 bases fitting TRBD1. With 0 bases clipped from V and 4 bases from J, the junction kept 4 bases outside the gene matches. This CDR3 is 15 amino acids long. CDR1 and CDR2 (germline): SGDLS, YYNGEE. The CDR3 DNA reads as TGTGCCAGCAGCGTAGAGGGGGCAGAGAATCAGCCCCAGCATTTT. It specifies CASSVEGAENQPQHF.

This clone appeared a few times. The chain has TRBV30 and TRBJ2-1, with 7 nucleotides matching TRBD2. This CDR3 has 15 residues. V lost 4 bases and J lost 6; bases outside the gene matches: 12. From germline, CDR1 is GTSNPN and CDR2 SVGIG (reference sequence). The CDR3 DNA sequence: TGTGCCTGGATGGGCGGGAGCGGGGAGGCCAATGAGCAGTTCTTC. Translating gives CAWMGGSGEANEQFF.

The chain recombines TRBV14 with TRBJ1-1, with TRBD1 matching over 8 bases. J gave up 4 bases and V 4 bases, and 8 bases lay outside the gene matches. The CDR3 loop spans 15 amino acids. Germline CDR1 SGHDN, CDR2 FVKESK. In DNA, the CDR3 is TGTGCCAGCAGCCCCAGACAGGGACAGGCCACTGAAGCTTTCTTT. Its protein is CASSPRQGQATEAFF.